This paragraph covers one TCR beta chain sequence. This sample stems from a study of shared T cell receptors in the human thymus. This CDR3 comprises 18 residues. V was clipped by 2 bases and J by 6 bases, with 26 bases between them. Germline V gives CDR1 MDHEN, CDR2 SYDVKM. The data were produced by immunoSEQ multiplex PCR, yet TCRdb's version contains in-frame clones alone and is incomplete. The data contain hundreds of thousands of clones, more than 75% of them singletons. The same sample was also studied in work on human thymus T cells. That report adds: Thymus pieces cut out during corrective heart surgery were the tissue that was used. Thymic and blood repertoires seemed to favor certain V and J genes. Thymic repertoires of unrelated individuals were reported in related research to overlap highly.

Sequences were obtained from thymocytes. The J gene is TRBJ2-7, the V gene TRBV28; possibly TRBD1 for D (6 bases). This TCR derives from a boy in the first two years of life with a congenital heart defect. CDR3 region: CASSLILGLTGQRVEQYF. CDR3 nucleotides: TGTGCCAGCAGTTTAATCTTGGGTTTGACAGGTCAACGGGTCGAGCAGTACTTC.